Here is one T cell receptor beta chain with its context. This receptor's antigen is unknown. No base quality information exists; no much larger clone differs at one position. Collaborating institutions collected whole blood in K2EDTA tubes following their own protocols. Collaborator samples were shipped for TCRbeta analysis as frozen whole blood, isolated PBMCs, or DNA extracted from either sample type. This sample stems from a study of blood T cell repertoires in COVID-19 (TCRdb year 2020). About the study as a whole: Samples from collaborators originated in the United States, Italy and Spain and spanned both the acute and convalescent phases of COVID-19. Where available, HLA class I and class II types were taken from metadata supplied by the sample provider and were not determined by assay-based typing. Sample metadata almost always included a de-identified subject ID, COVID-19 status, age in years and sex. The material from the prospective study consisted of cDNA or gDNA derived from T cells, B-cell-depleted T cells, or PBMCs. Samples were obtained from the ongoing ImmuneRACE study (first 160 participants) and from 1,254 subjects provided by 6 global collaborators. A freely available public database, intended as a resource for researchers studying the immune response to SARS-CoV-2, is where the repertoires were released. Subjects who had been exposed to COVID-19, were actively infected with it, or had recovered from it provided the deeply sampled blood TCRbeta repertoires that made up the dataset.

TCRbeta CDR3 regions were amplified from genomic DNA by means of the immunoSEQ Assay, a bias-controlled multiplex PCR. From the authors' description of their analysis: Within the assay, amplification of reference gene primers was used to estimate how many nucleated cells each sample contained. Sequence reads were collapsed and filtered to measure the absolute abundance of every unique TCRbeta CDR3 rearrangement. For each sample, productive Simpson clonality was calculated as the square root of Simpson's diversity index across productive rearrangements. TCRdb stores this immuneACCESS table with in-frame sequences only. Part of the clones is absent; in the studies checked, under half of the shortfall reflects unresolved V genes, and no reason is known for the rest. The DNA gave D and trimming, while V, J and clone size come from that table. In this sample the table shows 200,000 to 300,000 clones, approximately 90% of which occur a single time. Of the sample, roughly 3% falls within the top ten clones.

Overall results and qualifications from the work: Clinical and demographic metadata were provided uncurated, with the amount varying by source and participant.

Specimen: peripheral blood. The sequence came from a man between 18 and 29 years old with active or convalescent COVID-19.

The CDR3 here reads CASSLGTGALQETQYF. The nucleotides are TGTGCCAGCAGCTTGGGGACAGGTGCCCTCCAAGAGACCCAGTACTTC. Recombination joined TRBV11-3 with TRBJ2-5; 8 junctional bases match TRBD1. The germline V gene specifies SGHNT as CDR1 and YENEEA as CDR2. V trim: 3 bases; J trim: 1 base; unmatched bases: 7. Inclusive of the bounding cysteine and phenylalanine, the CDR3 is 16 residues long. The only DNA kept is the CDR3, 48 bases in frame from the first base.